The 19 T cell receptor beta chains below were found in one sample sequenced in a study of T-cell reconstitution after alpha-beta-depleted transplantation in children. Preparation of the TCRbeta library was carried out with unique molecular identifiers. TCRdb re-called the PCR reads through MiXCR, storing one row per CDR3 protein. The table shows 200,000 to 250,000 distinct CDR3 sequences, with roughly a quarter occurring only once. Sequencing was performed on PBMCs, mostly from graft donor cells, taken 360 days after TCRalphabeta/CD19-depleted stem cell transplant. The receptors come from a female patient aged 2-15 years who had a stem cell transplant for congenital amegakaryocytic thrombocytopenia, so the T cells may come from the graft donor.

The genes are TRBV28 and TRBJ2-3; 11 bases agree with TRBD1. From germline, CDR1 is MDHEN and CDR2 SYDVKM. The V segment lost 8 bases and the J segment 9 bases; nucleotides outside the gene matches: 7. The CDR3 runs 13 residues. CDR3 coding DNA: TGTGCCAGCGGGGGACAGGGGGTAGCCACGCAGTATTTT. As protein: CASGGQGVATQYF.

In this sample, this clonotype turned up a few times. CDR3 DNA: TGCAGTGCTAGAGAGCAAGTTTACACCGGGGAGCTGTTTTTT. This gives the protein CSAREQVYTGELFF. The J gene is TRBJ2-2, the V gene TRBV20-1; D gene uncertain. Per the germline V gene, CDR1 is DFQATT and CDR2 is SNEGSKA (reference sequence). Trimming removed 0 bases at V and 3 bases at J, with 8 bases between. The CDR3 has 14 amino acids.

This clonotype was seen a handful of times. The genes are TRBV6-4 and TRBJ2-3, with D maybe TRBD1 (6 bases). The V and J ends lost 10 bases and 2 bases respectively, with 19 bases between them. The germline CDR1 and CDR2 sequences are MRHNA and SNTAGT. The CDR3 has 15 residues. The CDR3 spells CATRLTGHYTDTQYF. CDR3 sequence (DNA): TGTGCCACCCGATTAACGGGACACTACACAGATACGCAGTATTTT.

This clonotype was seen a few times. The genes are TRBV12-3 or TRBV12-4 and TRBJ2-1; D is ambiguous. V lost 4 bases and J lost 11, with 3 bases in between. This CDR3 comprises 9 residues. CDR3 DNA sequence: TGTGCCAGCAGTTCACAGCAGTTCTTC. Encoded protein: CASSSQQFF.

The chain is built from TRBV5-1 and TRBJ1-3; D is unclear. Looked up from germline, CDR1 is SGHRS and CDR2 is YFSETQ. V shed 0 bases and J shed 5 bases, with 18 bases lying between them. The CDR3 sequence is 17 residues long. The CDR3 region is CASSLVPDGPWRNTIYF. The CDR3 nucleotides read TGCGCCAGCAGCTTGGTACCGGACGGGCCGTGGAGAAACACCATATATTTT.

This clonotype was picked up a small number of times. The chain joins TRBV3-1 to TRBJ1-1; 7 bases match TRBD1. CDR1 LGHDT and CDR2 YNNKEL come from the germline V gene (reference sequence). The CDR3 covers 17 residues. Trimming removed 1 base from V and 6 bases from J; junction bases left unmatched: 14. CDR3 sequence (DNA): TGTGCCAGCAGCCAAGTATCCTCGGGAGACAGGGTTCCTGAAGCTTTCTTT. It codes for CASSQVSSGDRVPEAFF. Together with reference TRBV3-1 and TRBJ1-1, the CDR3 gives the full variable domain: DTAVSQTPKYLVTQMGNDKSIKCEQNLGHDTMYWYKQDSKKFLKIMFSYNNKELIINETVPNRFSPKSPDKAHLNLHINSLELGDSAVYFCASSQVSSGDRVPEAFFGQGTRLTVV.

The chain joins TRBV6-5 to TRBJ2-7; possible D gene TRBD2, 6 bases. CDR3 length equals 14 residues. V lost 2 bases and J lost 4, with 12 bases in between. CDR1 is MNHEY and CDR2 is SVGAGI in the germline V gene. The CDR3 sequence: CASSYGGARYEQYF. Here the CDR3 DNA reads TGTGCCAGCAGTTACGGCGGGGCTCGGTACGAGCAGTACTTC.

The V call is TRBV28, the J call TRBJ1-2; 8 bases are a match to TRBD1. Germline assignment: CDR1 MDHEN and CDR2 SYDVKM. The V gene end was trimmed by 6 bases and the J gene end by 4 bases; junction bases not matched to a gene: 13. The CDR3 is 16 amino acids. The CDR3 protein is CASSRGQGPRSYGYTF. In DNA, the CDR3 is TGTGCCAGCAGCCGAGGACAGGGCCCTAGGTCCTATGGCTACACCTTC.

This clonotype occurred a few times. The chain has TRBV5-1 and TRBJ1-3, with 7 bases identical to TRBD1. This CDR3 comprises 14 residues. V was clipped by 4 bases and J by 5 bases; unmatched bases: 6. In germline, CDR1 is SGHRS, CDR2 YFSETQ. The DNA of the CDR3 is TGCGCCAGCAGCACAGGGGACCACCGAAACACCATATATTTT. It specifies CASSTGDHRNTIYF.

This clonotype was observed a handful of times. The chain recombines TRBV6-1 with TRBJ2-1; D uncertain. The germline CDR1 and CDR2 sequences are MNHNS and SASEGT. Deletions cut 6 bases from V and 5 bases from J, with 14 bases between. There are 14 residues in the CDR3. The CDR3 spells CASSPFRIHNEQFF. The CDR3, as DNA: TGTGCCAGCAGCCCGTTCCGGATTCACAATGAGCAGTTCTTC.

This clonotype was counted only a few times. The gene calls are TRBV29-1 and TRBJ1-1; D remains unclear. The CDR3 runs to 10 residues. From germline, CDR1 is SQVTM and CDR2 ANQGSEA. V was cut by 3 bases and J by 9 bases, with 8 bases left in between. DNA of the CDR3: TGCAGCGTTGACTTTGTTCAAGCTTTCTTT. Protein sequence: CSVDFVQAFF.

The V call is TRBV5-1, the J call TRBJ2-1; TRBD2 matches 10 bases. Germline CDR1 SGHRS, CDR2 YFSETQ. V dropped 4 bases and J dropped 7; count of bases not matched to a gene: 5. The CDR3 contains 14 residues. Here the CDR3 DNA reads TGCGCCAGCAGCGCAGGACTAGCGGTTAATGAGCAGTTCTTC. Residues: CASSAGLAVNEQFF. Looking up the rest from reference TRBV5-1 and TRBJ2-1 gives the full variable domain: KAGVTQTPRYLIKTRGQQVTLSCSPISGHRSVSWYQQTPGQGLQFLFEYFSETQRNKGNFPGRFSGRQFSNSRSEMNVSTLELGDSALYLCASSAGLAVNEQFFGPGTRLTVL.

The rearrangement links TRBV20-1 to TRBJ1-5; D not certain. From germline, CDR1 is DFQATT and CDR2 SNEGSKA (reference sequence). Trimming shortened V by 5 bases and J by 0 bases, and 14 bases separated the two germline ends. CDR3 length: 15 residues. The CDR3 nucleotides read TGCAGTGCTGCAGATTGGCGGAATAGCAATCAGCCCCAGCATTTT. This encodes CSAADWRNSNQPQHF.

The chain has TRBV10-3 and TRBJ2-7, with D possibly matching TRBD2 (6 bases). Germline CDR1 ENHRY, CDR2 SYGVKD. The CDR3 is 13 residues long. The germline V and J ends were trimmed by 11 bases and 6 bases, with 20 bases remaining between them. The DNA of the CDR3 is TGTGCCTCGTGCGGCGGGGACGGCTGCGAGCAGTACTTC. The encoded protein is CASCGGDGCEQYF.

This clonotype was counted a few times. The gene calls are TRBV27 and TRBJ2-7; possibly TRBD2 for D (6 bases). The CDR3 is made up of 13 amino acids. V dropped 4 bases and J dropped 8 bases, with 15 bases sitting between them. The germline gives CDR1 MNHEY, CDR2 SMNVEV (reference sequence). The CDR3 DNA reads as TGTGCCAGCAGTTGGGGCGGGACGTCCCAGCAGTACTTC. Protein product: CASSWGGTSQQYF.

The DNA of the CDR3 is TGCAGTGCTCGCACTTTGATCGGGTTCAATCAGCCCCAGCATTTT. This translates into CSARTLIGFNQPQHF. V gene TRBV20-1 combines with J gene TRBJ1-5; D call uncertain. Trimming removed 5 bases from V and 3 bases from J, with 17 bases in between. Germline values: CDR1 DFQATT, CDR2 SNEGSKA (reference sequence). CDR3 length: 15 residues.

This chain's CDR3 is CSARKDSHSSTDTQYF. The CDR3 region has the DNA TGCAGTGCTAGAAAGGACAGCCACTCTAGCACAGATACGCAGTATTTT. The V and J genes are TRBV20-1 and TRBJ2-3; D may be TRBD1 (6 bases). The germline V gene encodes CDR1 DFQATT and CDR2 SNEGSKA (reference sequence). V lost 2 bases and J 0 bases, leaving 15 bases between the germline ends. This CDR3 is built from 16 residues.

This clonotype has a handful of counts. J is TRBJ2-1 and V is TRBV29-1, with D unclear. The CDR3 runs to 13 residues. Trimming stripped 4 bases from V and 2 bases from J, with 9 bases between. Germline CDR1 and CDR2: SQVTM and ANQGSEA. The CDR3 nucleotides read TGCAGCGTTGCATACTACACCTACAATGAGCAGTTCTTC. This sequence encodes CSVAYYTYNEQFF.

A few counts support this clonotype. The CDR3 is CAISESGQAYNSPLHF. The CDR3 bases are TGTGCCATCAGTGAGTCTGGGCAGGCCTATAATTCACCCCTCCACTTT. The chain joins TRBV10-3 to TRBJ1-6; D is unclear. The V gene lost 0 bases and the J gene lost 2 bases, with 8 bases spanning the gap. Germline V gene sequence: CDR1 ENHRY, CDR2 SYGVKD. The CDR3 consists of 16 residues.